This T cell receptor (beta chain) was identified during a study of regulatory T cells in long-lasting Graves disease (dated by TCRdb to the early 2020s). Study-level background: Persistent Graves' disease was defined as antithyroid drug treatment for over 5 years with persistently positive TSH receptor autoantibodies. Patients with persistent Graves' disease were compared with patients with newly diagnosed Graves' disease using TCR sequencing and RNA sequencing of peripheral blood. The study was registered as a clinical trial and conducted in China. A total of around 33 samples underwent TCR sequencing, from 13 patients with persistent Graves' disease and approximately 20 patients with newly diagnosed Graves' disease. In the clinical cohort, patients with persistent Graves' disease had used antithyroid drugs for an average of around 9.3 years.

Relative to germline, V is 6 bases shorter and J is 6 bases shorter, with 14 bases between their ends. Inclusive of the bounding cysteine and phenylalanine, the CDR3 is 13 residues long. The sequence is cut down to CDR3 DNA, 39 bases in frame from base 1. From a lookup of the germline V gene, CDR1 and CDR2 are MNHNS and SASEGT. Library creation used multiplex PCR. The sample was run on an Illumina HiSeq 4000. To build TCR beta libraries, CDR3 regions were amplified by Arm-PCR using iRepertoire HTBI primers. PCR products were gel purified before sequencing. The authors' analysis ran thus. Gene usage analysis of CDR3 amino acid clonotypes relied on the roughly 60 TRBV and more than twelve TRBJ segments identified across samples. COPE and FqMerger were used to merge filtered high-quality paired reads into contigs. BLAST was used to align contigs to the IMGT TRBV, TRBD and TRBJ reference genes, and CDR3 was defined following IMGT. Any clonotype with a frequency above 0.1% was classified as a highly expanded clone. Shannon entropy was used to measure repertoire diversity, and the Gini coefficient was used to measure V-J evenness. Clonotypes shared by more than one individual were considered public. Using fastp trimming at Q25 and MiXCR clonotype assembly, TCRdb reanalyzed the public sequencing data and kept in-frame beta chains. Identical CDR3 proteins give one entry, which carries the most common genes and DNA. It is TCRdb's table, rather than the study itself, that gives the V and J calls and clone size. This sample has 430,000 or so distinct CDR3 sequences in its table, and around a fifth of those were observed once. Roughly an eighth of the sample is in the top ten clones.

General conclusions and limits of the study: Persistent Graves' disease patients showed lower TCR Shannon entropy and fewer highly expanded clones than newly diagnosed patients, suggesting clonal expansion. Sequencing and analysis were restricted to the TCR beta chain. The study examined only peripheral blood because the primary lesion, thyroid tissue, could not be accessed. The authors noted that the small sample size was a limitation that may lower accuracy. Preferential use of TRBV28, TRBJ1-2 and TRBJ2-5 was observed in persistent disease, whereas TRBV20-1 and TRBJ2-1 were favored in newly diagnosed disease. Persistent patients shared more public clonotypes among themselves (around 2,500) than newly diagnosed patients did (over 900).

To note about this clonotype: Its antigen target is currently unknown. Base qualities are not provided; no much larger clone lies one nucleotide away.

What the time point label conveys for this sample: persistent/refractory GD, antithyroid drugs over 5 years with positive TRAb. For both TCR sequencing and RNA sequencing, RNA was extracted from PBMCs in TRIzol. The diagnosis of Graves' disease followed American Thyroid Association guidelines. The patients came from an endocrinology department in Xi'an, China. From each patient, 7.5 to 9.5 milliliters of peripheral blood was collected into an EDTA anticoagulant tube. Ficoll Paque Plus density gradient separation was used to isolate PBMCs, and no further T cell sorting was performed. An Agilent 2100 Bioanalyzer and agarose gel were used to check RNA quality, and a NanoDrop 2000 was used to measure RNA concentration.

The source of this sequence is a female donor with Graves disease. The sequence joins TRBV6-1 to TRBJ1-2; confidence is insufficient to name the D gene. Sequenced here: peripheral blood mononuclear cells (PBMCs), sampled when the disease was refractory, from a patient treated with antithyroid drugs. The DNA sequence is as follows: TGTGCCAGCAGACCCGGAACTGGGAATGGCTACACCTTC. Its amino acids are CASRPGTGNGYTF.